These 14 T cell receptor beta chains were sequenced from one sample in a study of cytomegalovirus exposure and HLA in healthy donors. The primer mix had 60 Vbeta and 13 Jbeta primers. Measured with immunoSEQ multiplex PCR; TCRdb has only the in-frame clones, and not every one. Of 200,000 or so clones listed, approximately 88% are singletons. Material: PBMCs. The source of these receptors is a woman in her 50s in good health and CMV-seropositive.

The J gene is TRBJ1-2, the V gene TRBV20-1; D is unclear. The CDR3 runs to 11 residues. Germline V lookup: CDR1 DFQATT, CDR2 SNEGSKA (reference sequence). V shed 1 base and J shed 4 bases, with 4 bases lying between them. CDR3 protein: CSARGSYGYTF. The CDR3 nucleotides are TGCAGTGCTAGAGGCAGCTATGGCTACACCTTC.

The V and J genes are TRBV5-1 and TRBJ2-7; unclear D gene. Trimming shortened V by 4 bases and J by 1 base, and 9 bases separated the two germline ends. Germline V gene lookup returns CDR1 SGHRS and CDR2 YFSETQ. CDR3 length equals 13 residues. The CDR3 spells CASSPTTSYEQYF. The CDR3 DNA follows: TGCGCCAGCAGCCCGACAACTTCCTACGAGCAGTACTTC.

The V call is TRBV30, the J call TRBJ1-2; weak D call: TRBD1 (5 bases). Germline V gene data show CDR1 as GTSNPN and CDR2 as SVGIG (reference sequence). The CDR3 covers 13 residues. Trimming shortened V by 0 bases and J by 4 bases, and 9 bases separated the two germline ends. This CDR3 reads CAWSVDRIYGYTF. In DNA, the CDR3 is TGTGCCTGGAGTGTAGACAGAATCTATGGCTACACCTTC.

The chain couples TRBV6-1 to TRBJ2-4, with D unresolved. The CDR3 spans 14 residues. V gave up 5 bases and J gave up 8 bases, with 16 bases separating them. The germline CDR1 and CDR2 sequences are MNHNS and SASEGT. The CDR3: CASSYIQVTDIQYF. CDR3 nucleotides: TGTGCCAGCAGTTATATCCAGGTTACGGACATTCAGTACTTC.

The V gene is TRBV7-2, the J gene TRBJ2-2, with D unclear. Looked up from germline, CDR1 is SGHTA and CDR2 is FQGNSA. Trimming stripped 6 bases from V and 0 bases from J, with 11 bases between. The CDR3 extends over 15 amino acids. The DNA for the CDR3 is TGTGCCAGCAGGGGCCAGTACACGAACACCGGGGAGCTGTTTTTT. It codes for CASRGQYTNTGELFF.

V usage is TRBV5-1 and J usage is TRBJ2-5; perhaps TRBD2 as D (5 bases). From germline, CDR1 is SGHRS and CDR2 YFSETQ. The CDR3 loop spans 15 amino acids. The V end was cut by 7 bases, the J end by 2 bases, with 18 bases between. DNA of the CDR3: TGCGCCAGCGGGCCTCCGGGGATCCCTCAAGAGACCCAGTACTTC. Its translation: CASGPPGIPQETQYF.

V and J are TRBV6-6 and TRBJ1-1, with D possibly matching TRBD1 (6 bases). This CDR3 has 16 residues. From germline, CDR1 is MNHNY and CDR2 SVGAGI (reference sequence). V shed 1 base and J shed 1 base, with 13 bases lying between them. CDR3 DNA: TGTGCCAGCAGTTACTTGGCAGGGGAGGGGAACACTGAAGCTTTCTTT. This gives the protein CASSYLAGEGNTEAFF.

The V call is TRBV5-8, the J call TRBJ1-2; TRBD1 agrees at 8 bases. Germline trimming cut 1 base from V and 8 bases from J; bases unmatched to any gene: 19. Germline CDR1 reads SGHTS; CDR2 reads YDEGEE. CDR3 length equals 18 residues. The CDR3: CASSLRGPVDRGMGGYTF. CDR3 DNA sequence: TGTGCCAGCAGCTTGAGGGGTCCGGTCGACAGGGGAATGGGAGGCTACACCTTC.

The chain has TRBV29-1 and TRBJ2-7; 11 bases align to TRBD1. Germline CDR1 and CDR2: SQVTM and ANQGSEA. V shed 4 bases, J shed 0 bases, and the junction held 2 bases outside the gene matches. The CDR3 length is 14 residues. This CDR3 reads CSVGGTGGSYEQYF. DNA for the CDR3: TGCAGCGTTGGAGGGACAGGGGGCTCCTACGAGCAGTACTTC.

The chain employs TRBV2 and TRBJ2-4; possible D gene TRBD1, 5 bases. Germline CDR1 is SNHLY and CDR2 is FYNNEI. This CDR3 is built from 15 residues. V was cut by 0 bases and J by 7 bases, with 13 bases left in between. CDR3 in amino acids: CASSEALRGRNIQYF. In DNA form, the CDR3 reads TGTGCCAGCAGTGAAGCGCTTAGGGGTAGGAACATTCAGTACTTC.

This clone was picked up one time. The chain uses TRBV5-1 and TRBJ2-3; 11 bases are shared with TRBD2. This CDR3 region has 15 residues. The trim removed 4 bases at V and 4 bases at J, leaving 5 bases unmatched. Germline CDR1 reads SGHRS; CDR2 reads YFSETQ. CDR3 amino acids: CASSPGLAGPDTQYF. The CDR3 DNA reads TGCGCCAGCAGCCCCGGACTAGCGGGTCCAGATACGCAGTATTTT.

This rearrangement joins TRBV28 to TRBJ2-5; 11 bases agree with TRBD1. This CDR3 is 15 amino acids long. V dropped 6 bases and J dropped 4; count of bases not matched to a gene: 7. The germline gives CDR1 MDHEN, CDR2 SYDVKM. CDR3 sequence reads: CASRGTGGSRETQYF. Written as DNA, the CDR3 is TGTGCCAGCAGGGGGACAGGGGGAAGTCGAGAGACCCAGTACTTC.

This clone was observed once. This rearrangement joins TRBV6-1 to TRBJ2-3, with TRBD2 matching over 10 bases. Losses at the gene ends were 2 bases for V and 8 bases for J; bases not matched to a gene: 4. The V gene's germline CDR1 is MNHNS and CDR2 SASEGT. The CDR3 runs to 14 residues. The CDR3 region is CASSEKRGGTTQYF. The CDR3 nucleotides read TGTGCCAGCAGTGAAAAGCGGGGGGGAACTACGCAGTATTTT.

The CDR3 bases are TGTGCCAGCAGTGATGGGGACAGGCTAGCGGGGATGATCTACAATGAGCAGTTCTTC. Amino acid sequence: CASSDGDRLAGMIYNEQFF. The J gene is TRBJ2-1, the V gene TRBV6-1; TRBD2 might be the D (9 bases). The CDR3 totals 19 residues. Germline V gene data show CDR1 as MNHNS and CDR2 as SASEGT. V was cut by 3 bases and J by 3 bases, with 24 bases left in between.